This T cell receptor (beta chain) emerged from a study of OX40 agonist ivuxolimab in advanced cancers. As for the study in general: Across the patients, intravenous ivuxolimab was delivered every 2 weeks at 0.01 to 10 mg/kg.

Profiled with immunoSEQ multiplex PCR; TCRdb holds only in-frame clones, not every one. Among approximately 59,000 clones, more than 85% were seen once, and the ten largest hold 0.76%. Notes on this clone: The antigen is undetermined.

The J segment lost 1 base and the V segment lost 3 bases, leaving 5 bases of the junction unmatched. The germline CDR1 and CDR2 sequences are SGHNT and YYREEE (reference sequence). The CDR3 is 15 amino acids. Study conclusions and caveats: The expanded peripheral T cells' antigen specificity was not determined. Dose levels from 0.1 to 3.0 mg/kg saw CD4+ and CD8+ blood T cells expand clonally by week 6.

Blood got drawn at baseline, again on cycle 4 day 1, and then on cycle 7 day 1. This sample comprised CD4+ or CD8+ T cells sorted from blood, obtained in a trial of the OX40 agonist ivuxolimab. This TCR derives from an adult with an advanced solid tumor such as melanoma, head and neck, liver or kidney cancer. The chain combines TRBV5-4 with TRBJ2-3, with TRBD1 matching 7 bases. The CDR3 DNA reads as TGTGCCAGCAGCTCCGCCGGACAGGGCACAGATACGCAGTATTTT. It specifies CASSSAGQGTDTQYF. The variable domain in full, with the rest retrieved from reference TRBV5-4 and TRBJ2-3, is ETGVTQSPTHLIKTRGQQVTLRCSSQSGHNTVSWYQQALGQGPQFIFQYYREEENGRGNFPPRFSGLQFPNYSSELNVNALELDDSALYLCASSSAGQGTDTQYFGPGTRLTVL.